This T cell receptor (beta chain) was recorded in a study of CD8+ T cells in alopecia areata. Whole-study findings and limits: More clonal than normal scalp was lesional scalp, particularly alopecia totalis/universalis.

Investigators isolated RNA and reverse transcribed it into cDNA to act as the sequencing template. Profiling relied on immunoSEQ multiplex PCR, and the TCRdb table lists in-frame clones only, not all of them. This sample has roughly 250,000 clones; 60% occur once, and the top ten carry more than 0.85%. Points on this clone: The antigen remains undetermined.

Specified treatment: oral pan-JAK inhibitor, 5-10 mg twice daily. Sequencing used CD4+ T cells sorted from blood, obtained at week 52, from a patient treated with tofacitinib. The TCR was taken from a human donor with alopecia areata.

The CDR3 sequence: CAISESTSGGNRYEQYF. The CDR3 DNA reads TGTGCCATCAGTGAGTCGACGTCAGGGGGCAATCGTTACGAGCAGTACTTC. V and J are TRBV10-3 and TRBJ2-7, with 8 bases matching TRBD1. Germline trimming cut 0 bases from V and 4 bases from J; bases unmatched to any gene: 11. From germline, CDR1 is ENHRY and CDR2 SYGVKD. The length of the CDR3 is 17 residues.